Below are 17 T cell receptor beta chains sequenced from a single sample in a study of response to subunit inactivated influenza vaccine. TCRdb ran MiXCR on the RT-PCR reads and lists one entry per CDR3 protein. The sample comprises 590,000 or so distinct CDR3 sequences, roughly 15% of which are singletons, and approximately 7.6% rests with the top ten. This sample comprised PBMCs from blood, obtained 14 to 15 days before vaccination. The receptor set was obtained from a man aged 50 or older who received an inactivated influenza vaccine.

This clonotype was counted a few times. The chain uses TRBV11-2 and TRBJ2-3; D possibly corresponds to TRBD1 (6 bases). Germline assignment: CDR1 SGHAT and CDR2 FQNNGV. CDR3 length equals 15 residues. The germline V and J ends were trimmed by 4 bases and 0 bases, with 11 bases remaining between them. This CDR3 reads CASSYTGLSTDTQYF. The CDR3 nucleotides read TGTGCCAGCAGCTATACAGGGCTTAGCACAGATACGCAGTATTTT.

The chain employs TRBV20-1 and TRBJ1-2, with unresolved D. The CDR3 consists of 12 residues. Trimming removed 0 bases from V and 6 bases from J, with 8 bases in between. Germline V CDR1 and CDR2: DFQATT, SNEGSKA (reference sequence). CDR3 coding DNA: TGCAGTGCTAGAGATCCGACGCATGGCTACACCTTC. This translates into CSARDPTHGYTF.

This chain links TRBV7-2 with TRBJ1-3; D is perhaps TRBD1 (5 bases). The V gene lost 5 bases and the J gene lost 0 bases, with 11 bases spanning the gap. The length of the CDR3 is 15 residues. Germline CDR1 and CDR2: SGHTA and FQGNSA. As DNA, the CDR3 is TGTGCCAGCAGCGGTCGACAGCACTCTGGAAACACCATATATTTT. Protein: CASSGRQHSGNTIYF.

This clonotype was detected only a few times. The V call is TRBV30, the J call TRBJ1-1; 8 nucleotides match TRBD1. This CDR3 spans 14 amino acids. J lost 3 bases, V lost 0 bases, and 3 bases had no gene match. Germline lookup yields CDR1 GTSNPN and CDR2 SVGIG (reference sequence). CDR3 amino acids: CAWSVTGGDTEAFF. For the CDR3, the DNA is TGTGCCTGGAGTGTCACAGGGGGTGACACTGAAGCTTTCTTT.

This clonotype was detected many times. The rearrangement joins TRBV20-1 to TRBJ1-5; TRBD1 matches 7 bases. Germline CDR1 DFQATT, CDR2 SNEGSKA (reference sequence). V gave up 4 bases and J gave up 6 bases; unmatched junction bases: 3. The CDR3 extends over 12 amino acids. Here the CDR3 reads CSANRGTQPQHF. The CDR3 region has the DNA TGCAGTGCTAACAGGGGCACTCAGCCCCAGCATTTT.

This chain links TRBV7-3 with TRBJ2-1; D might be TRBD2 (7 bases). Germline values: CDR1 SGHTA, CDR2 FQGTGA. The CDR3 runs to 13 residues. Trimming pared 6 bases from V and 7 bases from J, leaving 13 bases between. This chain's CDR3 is CASSSGGWNEQFF. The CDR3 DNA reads TGTGCCAGCAGTTCGGGGGGCTGGAATGAGCAGTTCTTC.

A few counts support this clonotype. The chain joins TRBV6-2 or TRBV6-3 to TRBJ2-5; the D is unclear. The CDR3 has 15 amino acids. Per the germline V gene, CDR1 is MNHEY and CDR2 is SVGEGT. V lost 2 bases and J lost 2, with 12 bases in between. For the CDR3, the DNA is TGTGCCAGCAGTTACGGTCAGGCAGCGCAAGAGACCCAGTACTTC. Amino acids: CASSYGQAAQETQYF.

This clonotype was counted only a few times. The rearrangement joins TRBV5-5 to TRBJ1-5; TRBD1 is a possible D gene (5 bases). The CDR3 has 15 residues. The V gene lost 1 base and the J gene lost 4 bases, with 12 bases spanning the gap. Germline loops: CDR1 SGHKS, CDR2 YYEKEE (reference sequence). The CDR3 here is CASSLSDTKNQPQHF. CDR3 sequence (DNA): TGTGCCAGCAGCTTGTCGGACACTAAGAATCAGCCCCAGCATTTT.

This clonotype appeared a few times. CDR3 DNA: TGTGCCAGCTCCCCTACCGCTAGCGGGGCCCACAATCAGTACTTC. Translated, it gives CASSPTASGAHNQYF. The V and J genes are TRBV18 and TRBJ2-7; 9 positions match TRBD2. Germline CDR1 is KGHSH and CDR2 is LQKENI. After removal of 6 bases from V and 10 bases from J, the junction contained 16 bases not matched to a gene. The CDR3 length is 15 residues.

The chain's CDR3 is CASSSSGVYTEAFF. The CDR3 nucleotides are TGTGCCAGCAGCTCTTCGGGGGTTTACACTGAAGCTTTCTTT. This rearrangement joins TRBV11-2 to TRBJ1-1; the D gene is possibly TRBD1 (5 bases). The CDR3 runs to 14 residues. The V end lost 4 bases, the J end lost 3 bases, and 12 bases lay between the germline ends. Germline V gene lookup returns CDR1 SGHAT and CDR2 FQNNGV.

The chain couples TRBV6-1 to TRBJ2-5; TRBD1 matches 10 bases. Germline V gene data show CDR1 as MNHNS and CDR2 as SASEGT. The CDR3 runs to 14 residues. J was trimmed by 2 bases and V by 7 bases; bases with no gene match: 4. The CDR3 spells CASTEDRGQETQYF. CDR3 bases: TGTGCCAGCACCGAGGACAGGGGGCAAGAGACCCAGTACTTC.

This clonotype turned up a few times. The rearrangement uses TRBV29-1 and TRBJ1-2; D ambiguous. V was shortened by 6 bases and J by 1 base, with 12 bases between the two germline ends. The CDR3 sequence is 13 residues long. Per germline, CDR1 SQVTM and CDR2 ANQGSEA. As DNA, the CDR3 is TGCAGCGTGGACGGGCAGGTTAACTATGGCTACACCTTC. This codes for CSVDGQVNYGYTF.

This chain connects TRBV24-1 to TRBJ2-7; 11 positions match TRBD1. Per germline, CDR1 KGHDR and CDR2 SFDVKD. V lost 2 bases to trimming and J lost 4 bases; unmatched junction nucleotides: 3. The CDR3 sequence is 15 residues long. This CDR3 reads CATSDSGTGGYEQYF. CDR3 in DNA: TGTGCCACCAGTGATTCCGGGACAGGGGGTTACGAGCAGTACTTC.

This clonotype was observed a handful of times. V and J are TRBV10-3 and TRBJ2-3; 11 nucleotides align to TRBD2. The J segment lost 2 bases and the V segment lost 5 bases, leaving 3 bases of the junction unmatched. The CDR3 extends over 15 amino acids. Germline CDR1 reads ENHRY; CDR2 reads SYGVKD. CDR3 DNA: TGTGCCATCAGTAGGGGACTAGCGGCCACAGATACGCAGTATTTT. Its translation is CAISRGLAATDTQYF.

CDR3 sequence (DNA): TGCGCCAGCAGCTTACAGGGGCCCCGGGGGGAGCAGTACTTC. Translated: CASSLQGPRGEQYF. The chain carries TRBV5-1 and TRBJ2-7; TRBD1 might be the D (7 bases). V was cut by 2 bases and J by 7 bases, with 16 bases left in between. In germline, CDR1 is SGHRS, CDR2 YFSETQ. CDR3 size: 14 residues. Variable domain in full (rest from reference TRBV5-1 and TRBJ2-7): KAGVTQTPRYLIKTRGQQVTLSCSPISGHRSVSWYQQTPGQGLQFLFEYFSETQRNKGNFPGRFSGRQFSNSRSEMNVSTLELGDSALYLCASSLQGPRGEQYFGPGTRLTVT.

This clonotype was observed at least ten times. In nucleotides, the CDR3 is TGTGCCAGCAGCCGACTAGCGGGGATCAACAATGAGCAGTTCTTC. The encoded protein is CASSRLAGINNEQFF. This chain connects TRBV5-5 to TRBJ2-1; TRBD2 agrees at 11 bases. Per the germline V gene, CDR1 is SGHKS and CDR2 is YYEKEE (reference sequence). With V trimmed by 4 bases and J by 5 bases, 5 bases remained unmatched. The CDR3 spans 15 residues.

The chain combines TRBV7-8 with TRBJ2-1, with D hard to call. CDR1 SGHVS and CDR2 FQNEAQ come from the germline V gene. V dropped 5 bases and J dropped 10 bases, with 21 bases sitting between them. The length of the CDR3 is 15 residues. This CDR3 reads CASSRFRVDLREQFF. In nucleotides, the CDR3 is TGTGCCAGCAGCAGATTTAGGGTAGATCTGAGGGAGCAGTTCTTC.